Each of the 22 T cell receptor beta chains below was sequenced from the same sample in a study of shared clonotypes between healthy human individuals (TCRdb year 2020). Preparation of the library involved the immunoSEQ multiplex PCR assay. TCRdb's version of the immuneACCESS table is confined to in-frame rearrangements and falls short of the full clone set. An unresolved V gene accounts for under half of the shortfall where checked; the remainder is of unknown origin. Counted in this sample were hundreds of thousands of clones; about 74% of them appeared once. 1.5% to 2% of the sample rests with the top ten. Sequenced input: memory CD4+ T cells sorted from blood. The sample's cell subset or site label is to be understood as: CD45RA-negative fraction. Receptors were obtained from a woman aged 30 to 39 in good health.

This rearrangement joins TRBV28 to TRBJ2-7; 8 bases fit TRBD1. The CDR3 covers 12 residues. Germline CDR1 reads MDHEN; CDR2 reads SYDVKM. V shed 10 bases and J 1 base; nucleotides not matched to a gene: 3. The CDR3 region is CATRDRSYEQYF. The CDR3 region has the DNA TGTGCCACCCGGGACAGGTCCTACGAGCAGTACTTC.

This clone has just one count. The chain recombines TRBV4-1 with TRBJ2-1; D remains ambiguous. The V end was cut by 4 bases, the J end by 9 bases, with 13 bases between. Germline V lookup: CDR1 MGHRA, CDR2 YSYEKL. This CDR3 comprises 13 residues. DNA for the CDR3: TGCGCCAGCAGCCGCACACGCAGCTCTGAGCAGTTCTTC. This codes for CASSRTRSSEQFF.

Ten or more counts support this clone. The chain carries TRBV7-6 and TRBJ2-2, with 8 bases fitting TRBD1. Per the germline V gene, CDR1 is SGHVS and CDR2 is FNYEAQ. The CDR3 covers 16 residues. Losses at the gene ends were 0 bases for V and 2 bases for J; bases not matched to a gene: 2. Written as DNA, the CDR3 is TGTGCCAGCAGCTTAGCCACAGGGGGTAACACCGGGGAGCTGTTTTTT. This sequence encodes CASSLATGGNTGELFF. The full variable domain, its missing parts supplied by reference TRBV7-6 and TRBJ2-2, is GAGVSQSPRYKVTKRGQDVALRCDPISGHVSLYWYRQALGQGPEFLTYFNYEAQQDKSGLPNDRFSAERPEGSISTLTIQRTEQRDSAMYRCASSLATGGNTGELFFGEGSRLTVL.

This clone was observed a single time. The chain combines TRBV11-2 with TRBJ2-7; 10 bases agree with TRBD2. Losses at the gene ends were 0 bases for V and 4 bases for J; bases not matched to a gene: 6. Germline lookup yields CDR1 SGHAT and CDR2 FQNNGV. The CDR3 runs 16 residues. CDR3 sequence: CASSLEPKAGGYEQYF. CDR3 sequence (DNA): TGTGCCAGCAGCTTAGAGCCCAAAGCGGGAGGGTACGAGCAGTACTTC.

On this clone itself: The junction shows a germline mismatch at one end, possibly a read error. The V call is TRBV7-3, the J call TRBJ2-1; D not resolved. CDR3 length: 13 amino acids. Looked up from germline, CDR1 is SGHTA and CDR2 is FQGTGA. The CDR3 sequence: CASSLTPTSEQFF. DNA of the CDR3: TGTGCCAGCAGCCTAACGCCGACAAGTGAGCAGTTCTTC. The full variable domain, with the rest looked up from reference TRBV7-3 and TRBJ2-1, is GAGVSQTPSNKVTEKGKYVELRCDPISGHTALYWYRQSLGQGPEFLIYFQGTGAADDSGLPNDRFFAVRPEGSVSTLKIQRTERGDSAVYLCASSLTPTSEQFFGPGTRLTVL.

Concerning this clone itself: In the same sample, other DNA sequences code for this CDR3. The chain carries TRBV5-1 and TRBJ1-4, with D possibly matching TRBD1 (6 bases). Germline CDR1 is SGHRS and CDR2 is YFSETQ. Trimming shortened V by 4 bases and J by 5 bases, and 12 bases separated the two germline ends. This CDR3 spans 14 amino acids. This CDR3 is CASSLDSPNEKLFF. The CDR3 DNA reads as TGCGCCAGCAGCCTGGACAGCCCGAATGAAAAACTGTTTTTT.

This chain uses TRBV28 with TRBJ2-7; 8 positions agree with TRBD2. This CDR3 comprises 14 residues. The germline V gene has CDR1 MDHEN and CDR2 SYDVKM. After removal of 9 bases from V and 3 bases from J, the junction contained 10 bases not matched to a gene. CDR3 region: CASNPAGALYEQYF. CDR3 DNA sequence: TGTGCCAGTAACCCAGCGGGAGCACTCTACGAGCAGTACTTC.

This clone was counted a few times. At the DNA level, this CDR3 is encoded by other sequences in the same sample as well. CDR3 DNA: TGTGCCAGCAGTTTGGGGCTAGCGGGATACGAGCAGTACTTC. Its protein product is CASSLGLAGYEQYF. The genes are TRBV27 and TRBJ2-7; TRBD2 matches at 9 bases. J was trimmed by 4 bases and V by 3 bases; bases with no gene match: 4. From germline, CDR1 is MNHEY and CDR2 SMNVEV (reference sequence). The CDR3 extends over 14 amino acids.

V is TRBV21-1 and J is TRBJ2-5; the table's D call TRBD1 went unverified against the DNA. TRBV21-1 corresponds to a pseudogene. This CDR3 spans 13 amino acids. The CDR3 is CASSKDRKETQYF. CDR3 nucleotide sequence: TGTGCCAGCAGCAAGGACAGAAAAGAGACCCAGTACTTC.

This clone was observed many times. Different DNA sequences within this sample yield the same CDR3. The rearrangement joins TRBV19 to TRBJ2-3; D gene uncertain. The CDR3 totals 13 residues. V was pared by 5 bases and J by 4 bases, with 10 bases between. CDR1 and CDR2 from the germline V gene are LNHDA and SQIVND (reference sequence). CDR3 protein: CASSVTGSDTQYF. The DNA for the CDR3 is TGTGCCAGTAGTGTGACGGGCTCAGATACGCAGTATTTT.

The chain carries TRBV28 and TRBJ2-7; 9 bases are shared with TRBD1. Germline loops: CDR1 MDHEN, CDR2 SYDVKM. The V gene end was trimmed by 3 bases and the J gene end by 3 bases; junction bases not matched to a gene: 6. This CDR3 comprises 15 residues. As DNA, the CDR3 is TGTGCCAGCAGTTTGGGGACAGGGAACCTCTACGAGCAGTACTTC. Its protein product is CASSLGTGNLYEQYF.

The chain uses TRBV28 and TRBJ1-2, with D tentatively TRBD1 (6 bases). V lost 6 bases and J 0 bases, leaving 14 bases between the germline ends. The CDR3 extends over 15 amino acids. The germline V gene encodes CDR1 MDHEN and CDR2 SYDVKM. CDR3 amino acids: CASRFRQAANYGYTF. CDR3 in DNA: TGTGCCAGCAGATTCCGACAGGCTGCTAACTATGGCTACACCTTC.

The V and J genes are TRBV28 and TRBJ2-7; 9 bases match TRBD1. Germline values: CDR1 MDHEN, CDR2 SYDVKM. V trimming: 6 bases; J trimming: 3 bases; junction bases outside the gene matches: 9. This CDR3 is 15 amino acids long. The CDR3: CASRSGQGIFYEQYF. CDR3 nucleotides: TGTGCCAGCAGGTCGGGACAGGGAATTTTCTACGAGCAGTACTTC.

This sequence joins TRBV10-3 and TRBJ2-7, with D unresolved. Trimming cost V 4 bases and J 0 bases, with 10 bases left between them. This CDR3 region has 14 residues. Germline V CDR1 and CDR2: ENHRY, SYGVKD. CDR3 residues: CAISARTSSYEQYF. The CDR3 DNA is TGTGCCATCAGTGCCCGGACGAGCTCCTACGAGCAGTACTTC.

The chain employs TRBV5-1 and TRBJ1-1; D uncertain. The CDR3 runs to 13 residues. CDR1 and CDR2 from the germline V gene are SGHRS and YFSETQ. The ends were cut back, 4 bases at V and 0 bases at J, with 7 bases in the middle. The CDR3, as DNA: TGCGCCAGCAGCGACACAATGAACACTGAAGCTTTCTTT. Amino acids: CASSDTMNTEAFF. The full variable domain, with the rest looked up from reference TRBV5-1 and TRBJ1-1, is KAGVTQTPRYLIKTRGQQVTLSCSPISGHRSVSWYQQTPGQGLQFLFEYFSETQRNKGNFPGRFSGRQFSNSRSEMNVSTLELGDSALYLCASSDTMNTEAFFGQGTRLTVV.

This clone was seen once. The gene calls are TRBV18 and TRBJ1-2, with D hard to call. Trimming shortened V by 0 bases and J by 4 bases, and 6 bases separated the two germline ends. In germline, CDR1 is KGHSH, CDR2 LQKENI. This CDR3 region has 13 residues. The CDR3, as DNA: TGTGCCAGCTCACCACCCAGGACCTATGGCTACACCTTC. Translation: CASSPPRTYGYTF.

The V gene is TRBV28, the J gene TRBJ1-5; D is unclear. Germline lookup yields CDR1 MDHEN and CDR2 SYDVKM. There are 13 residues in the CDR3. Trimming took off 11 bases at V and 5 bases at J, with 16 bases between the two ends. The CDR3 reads CAAQAFGDQPQHF. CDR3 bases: TGTGCCGCCCAAGCGTTCGGGGATCAGCCCCAGCATTTT. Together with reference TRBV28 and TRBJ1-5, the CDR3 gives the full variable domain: DVKVTQSSRYLVKRTGEKVFLECVQDMDHENMFWYRQDPGLGLRLIYFSYDVKMKEKGDIPEGYSVSREKKERFSLILESASTNQTSMYLCAAQAFGDQPQHFGDGTRLSIL.

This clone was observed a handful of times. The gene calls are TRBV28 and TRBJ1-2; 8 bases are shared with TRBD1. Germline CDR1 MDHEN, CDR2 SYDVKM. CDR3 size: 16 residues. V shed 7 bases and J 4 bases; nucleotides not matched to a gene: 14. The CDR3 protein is CASKPPPGGDGYGYTF. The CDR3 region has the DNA TGTGCCAGCAAACCCCCTCCAGGGGGCGATGGCTATGGCTACACCTTC.

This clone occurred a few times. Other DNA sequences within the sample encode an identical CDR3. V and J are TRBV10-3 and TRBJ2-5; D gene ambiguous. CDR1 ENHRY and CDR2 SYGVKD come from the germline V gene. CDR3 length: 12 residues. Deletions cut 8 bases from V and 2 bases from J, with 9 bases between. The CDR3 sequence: CAISRQQETQYF. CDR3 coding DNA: TGTGCCATCTCGAGGCAGCAAGAGACCCAGTACTTC.

The chain's CDR3 is CASSFQGPPSGELFF. DNA of the CDR3: TGTGCCAGCAGCTTCCAGGGTCCCCCCTCCGGGGAGCTGTTTTTT. The chain has TRBV11-2 and TRBJ2-2; D is possibly TRBD1 (5 bases). The CDR3 runs 15 residues. Germline loops: CDR1 SGHAT, CDR2 FQNNGV. Between the trimmed V and J ends, which lost 3 bases and 6 bases, there was a span of 14 bases.

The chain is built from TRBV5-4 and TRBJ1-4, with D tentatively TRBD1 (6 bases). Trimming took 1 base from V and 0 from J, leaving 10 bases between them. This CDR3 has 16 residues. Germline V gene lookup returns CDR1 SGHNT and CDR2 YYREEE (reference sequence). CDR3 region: CASSLKRGTTNEKLFF. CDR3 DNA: TGTGCCAGCAGCTTGAAAAGGGGGACAACTAATGAAAAACTGTTTTTT.

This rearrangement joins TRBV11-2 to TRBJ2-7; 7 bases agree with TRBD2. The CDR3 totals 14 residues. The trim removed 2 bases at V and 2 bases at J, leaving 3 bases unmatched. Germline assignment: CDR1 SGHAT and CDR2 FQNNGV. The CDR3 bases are TGTGCCAGCAGCTTACCGGGAGGACCCTACGAGCAGTACTTC. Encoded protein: CASSLPGGPYEQYF.